The TCR beta chain under discussion was sequenced for a study of radiotherapy plus CTLA-4 blockade in lung cancer. Turning to the study itself: Objective responses were documented in 15% to 20% of patients, with disease control in about 28%. Regarding the study as a whole: Blood-borne expansion of tumor-derived TCR clones followed radiotherapy plus ipilimumab.

CDR1 and CDR2 from the germline V gene are MGHDK and SYGVNS. Unmatched junction bases numbered 4, after V lost 4 bases and J lost 4 bases. This CDR3 contains 13 residues. About this clone: Its antigen is not known.

TCRdb's copy holds only in-frame clones and misses some; the assay was immunoSEQ multiplex PCR. In the table there are about 100,000 clones, around 82% of which are singletons. The chain recombines TRBV25-1 with TRBJ2-7; 7 positions match TRBD1. The TCR was taken from a human donor with non-small cell lung cancer who had stable disease on radiotherapy plus ipilimumab. Here the sequenced sample was peripheral blood, taken from a patient treated with radiotherapy plus ipilimumab. The CDR3, as DNA: TGTGCCAGCAGTGGAGGGGGCGCATACGAGCAGTACTTC. It translates to CASSGGGAYEQYF.